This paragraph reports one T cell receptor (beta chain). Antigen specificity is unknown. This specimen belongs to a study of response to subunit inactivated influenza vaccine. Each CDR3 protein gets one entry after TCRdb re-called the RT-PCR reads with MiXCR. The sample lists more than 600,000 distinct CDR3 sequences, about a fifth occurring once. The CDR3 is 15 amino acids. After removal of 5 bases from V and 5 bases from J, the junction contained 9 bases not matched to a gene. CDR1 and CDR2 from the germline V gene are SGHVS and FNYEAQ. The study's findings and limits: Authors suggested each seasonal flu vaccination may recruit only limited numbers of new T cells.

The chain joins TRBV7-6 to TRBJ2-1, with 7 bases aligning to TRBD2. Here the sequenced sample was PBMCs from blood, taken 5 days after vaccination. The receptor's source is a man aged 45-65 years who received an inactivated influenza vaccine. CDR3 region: CASSDGSGWHNEQFF. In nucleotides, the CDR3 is TGTGCCAGCAGCGACGGTAGCGGGTGGCACAATGAGCAGTTCTTC.